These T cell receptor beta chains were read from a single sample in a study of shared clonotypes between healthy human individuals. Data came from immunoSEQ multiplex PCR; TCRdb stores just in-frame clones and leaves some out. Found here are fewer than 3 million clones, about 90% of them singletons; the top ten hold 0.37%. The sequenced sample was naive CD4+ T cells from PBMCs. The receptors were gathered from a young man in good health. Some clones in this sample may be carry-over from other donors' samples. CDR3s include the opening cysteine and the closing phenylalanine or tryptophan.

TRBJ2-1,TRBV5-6,CASSLGPEQFF
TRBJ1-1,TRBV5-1,CASSPDSMMNTEAFF
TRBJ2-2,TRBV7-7,CASSALAGGVTGELFF
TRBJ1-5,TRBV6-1,CASSELDQPQHF
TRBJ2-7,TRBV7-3,CASSLGLAGPVEQYF
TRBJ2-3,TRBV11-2,CASSPKRGTDTQYF
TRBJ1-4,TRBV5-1,CASSRPEEKLFF
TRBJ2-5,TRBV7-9,CASSLAGGETQYF
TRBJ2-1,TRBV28,CASSSSGRLGEQFF
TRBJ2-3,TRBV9,CASSVSTRPRGTDTQYF
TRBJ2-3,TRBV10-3,CAISGQGGTDTQYF
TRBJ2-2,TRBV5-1,CASSLVGAEGGELFF
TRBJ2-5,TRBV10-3,CAISESTLAGGIQETQYF
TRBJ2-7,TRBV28,CASSSTKRTGHLYEQYF
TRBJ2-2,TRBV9,CASSVVPSLPGELFF
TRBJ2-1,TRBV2,CASRVGSSYNEQFF
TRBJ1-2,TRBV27,CASSRSLWLNYGYTF
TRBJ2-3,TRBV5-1,CASSHGQGRGTDTQYF
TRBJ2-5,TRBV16,CASSQSDRGMETQYF
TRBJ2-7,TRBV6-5,CASSRRQGDSYEQYF
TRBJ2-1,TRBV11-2,CASSLGRTGPHEAEQFF
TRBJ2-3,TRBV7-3,CASSPPADTQYF
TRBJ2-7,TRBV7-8,CASSLFSSTNEQYF
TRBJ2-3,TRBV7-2,CASSPDRLDTQYF
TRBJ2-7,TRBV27,CASSLSPGRGYEQYF
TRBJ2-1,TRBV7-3,CASSHGSGRNNEQFF
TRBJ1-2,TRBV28,CASSLFRGAVGYTF
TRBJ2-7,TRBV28,CASSGASSGSYYEQYF
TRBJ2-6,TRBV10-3,CAISPRSGQGFTGANVLTF
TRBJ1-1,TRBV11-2,CASSSPSQDRYTEAFF
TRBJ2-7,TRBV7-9,CASSDTSGPSYEQYF
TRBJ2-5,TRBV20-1,CSASSAETQYF
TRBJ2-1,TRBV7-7,CASSLAGAYNEQFF
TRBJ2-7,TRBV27,CASSPIRTNEQYF
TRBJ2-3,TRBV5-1,CASSLVAVGSAGADTQYF
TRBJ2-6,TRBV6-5,CASRLTGAGANVLTF
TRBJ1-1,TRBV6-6,CASSSRQGVNTEAFF
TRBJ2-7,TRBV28,CASSLVQGGTEQYF
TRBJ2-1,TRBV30,CACTGTQDNEQFF
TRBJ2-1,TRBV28,CASSPARHEQFF
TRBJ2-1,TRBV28,CASSSPGAGSRNEQFF
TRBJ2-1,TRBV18,CASSRSGAYNEQFF
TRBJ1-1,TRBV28,CASSGRARIMNTEAFF
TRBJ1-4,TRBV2,CASSMMGQGANEKLFF
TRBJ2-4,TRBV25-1,CASSEVTLGKNIQYF
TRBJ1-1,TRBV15,CATSREGDRLGTEAFF
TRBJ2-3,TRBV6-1,CASSPTSGSTDTQYF